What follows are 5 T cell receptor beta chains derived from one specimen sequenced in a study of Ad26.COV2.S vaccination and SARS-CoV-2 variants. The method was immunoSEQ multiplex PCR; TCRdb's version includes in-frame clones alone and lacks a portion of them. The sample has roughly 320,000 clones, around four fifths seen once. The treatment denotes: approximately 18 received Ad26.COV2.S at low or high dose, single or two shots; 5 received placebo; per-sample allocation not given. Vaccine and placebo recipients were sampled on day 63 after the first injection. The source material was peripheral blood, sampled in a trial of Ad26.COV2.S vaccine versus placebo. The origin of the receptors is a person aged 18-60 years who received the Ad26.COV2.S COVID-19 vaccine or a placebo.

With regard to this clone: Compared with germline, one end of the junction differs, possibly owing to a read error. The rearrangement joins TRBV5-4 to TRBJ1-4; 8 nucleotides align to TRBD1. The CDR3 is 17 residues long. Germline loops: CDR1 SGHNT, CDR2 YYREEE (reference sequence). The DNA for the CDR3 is TGTGCCAGCAGCCCGGGGGGGGCAGGGGGCGAAAATGCAAAACTGTTTTTT. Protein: CASSPGGAGGENAKLFF.

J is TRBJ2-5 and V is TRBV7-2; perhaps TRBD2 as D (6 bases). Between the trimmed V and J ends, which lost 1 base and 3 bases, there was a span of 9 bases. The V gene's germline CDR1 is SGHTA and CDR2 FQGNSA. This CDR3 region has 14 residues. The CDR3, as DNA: TGTGCCAGCAGCTTAGGTGCGGGAAAAGAGACCCAGTACTTC. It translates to CASSLGAGKETQYF. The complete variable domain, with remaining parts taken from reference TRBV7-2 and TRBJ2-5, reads GAGVSQSPSNKVTEKGKDVELRCDPISGHTALYWYRQSLGQGLEFLIYFQGNSAPDKSGLPSDRFSAERTGGSVSTLTIQRTQQEDSAVYLCASSLGAGKETQYFGPGTRLLVL.

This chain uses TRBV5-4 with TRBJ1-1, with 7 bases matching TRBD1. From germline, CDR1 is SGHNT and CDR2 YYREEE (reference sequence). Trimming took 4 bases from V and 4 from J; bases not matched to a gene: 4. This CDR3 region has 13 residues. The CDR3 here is CASSLTGTTEAFF. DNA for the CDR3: TGTGCCAGCAGCCTGACAGGGACCACTGAAGCTTTCTTT.

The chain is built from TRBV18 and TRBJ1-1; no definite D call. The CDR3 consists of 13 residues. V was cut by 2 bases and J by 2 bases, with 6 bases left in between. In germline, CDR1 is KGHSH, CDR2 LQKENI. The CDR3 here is CASSPNHNTEAFF. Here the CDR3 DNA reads TGTGCCAGCTCACCAAATCATAACACTGAAGCTTTCTTT.

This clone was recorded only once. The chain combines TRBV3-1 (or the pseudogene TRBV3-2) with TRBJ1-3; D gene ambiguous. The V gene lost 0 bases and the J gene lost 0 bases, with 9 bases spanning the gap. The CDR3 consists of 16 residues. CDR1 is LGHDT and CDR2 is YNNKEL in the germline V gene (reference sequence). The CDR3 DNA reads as TGTGCCAGCAGCCAAGAACAGCACCCCTCTGGAAACACCATATATTTT. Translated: CASSQEQHPSGNTIYF.